This T cell receptor (beta chain) was recovered during a study of cytomegalovirus exposure and HLA in healthy donors. Study results and caveats: Roughly uniform depth of sequencing across donors was assumed in presence/absence analyses.

This clone has a single count. Its target is unknown. Nominally healthy donors provided the samples, though records likely missed some immune exposures. The germline gives CDR1 MNHEY, CDR2 SMNVEV (reference sequence). Trimming removed 2 bases from V and 2 bases from J, with 10 bases in between. This CDR3 is 14 amino acids long. With 60 Vbeta and 13 Jbeta primers, the PCR was carried out. Assay used: immunoSEQ multiplex PCR; TCRdb lists only in-frame clones, some missing. The sample lists some 190,000 clones; around 81% were seen once. The V and J genes are TRBV27 and TRBJ2-7; possibly TRBD2 for D (5 bases). The material sequenced was PBMCs. This TCR came from a man between 18 and 29 years old in good health and CMV-seronegative. CDR3 amino acids: CASSLDSATYEQYF. The DNA of the CDR3 is TGTGCCAGCAGTTTAGATAGCGCAACCTACGAGCAGTACTTC.